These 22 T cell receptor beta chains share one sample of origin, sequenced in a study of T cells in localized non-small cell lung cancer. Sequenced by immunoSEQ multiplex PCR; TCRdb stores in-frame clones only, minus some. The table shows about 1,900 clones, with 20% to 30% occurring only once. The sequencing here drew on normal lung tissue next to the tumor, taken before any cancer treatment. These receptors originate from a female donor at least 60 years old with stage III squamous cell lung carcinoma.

The CDR3 here is CASRIDRGLTFNEQFF. The CDR3 DNA reads TGTGCCAGCAGAATAGACAGGGGACTAACCTTCAATGAGCAGTTCTTC. J is TRBJ2-1 and V is TRBV28, with D possibly matching TRBD1 (8 bases). Trimming cost V 6 bases and J 6 bases, with 21 bases left between them. CDR1 and CDR2 from the germline V gene are MDHEN and SYDVKM. The CDR3 extends over 16 amino acids.

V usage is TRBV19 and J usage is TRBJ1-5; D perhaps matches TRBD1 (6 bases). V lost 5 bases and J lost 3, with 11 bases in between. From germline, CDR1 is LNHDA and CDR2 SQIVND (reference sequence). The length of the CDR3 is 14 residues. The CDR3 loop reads CASSHRADNQPQHF. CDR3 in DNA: TGTGCCAGTAGTCACAGGGCGGACAATCAGCCCCAGCATTTT. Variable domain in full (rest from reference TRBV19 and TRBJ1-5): DGGITQSPKYLFRKEGQNVTLSCEQNLNHDAMYWYRQDPGQGLRLIYYSQIVNDFQKGDIAEGYSVSREKKESFPLTVTSAQKNPTAFYLCASSHRADNQPQHFGDGTRLSIL.

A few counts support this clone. CDR3 in DNA: TGTGCCAGCAGTGAAACTAGCGGTGGCAATGAGCAGTTCTTC. Translation: CASSETSGGNEQFF. The chain combines TRBV9 with TRBJ2-1; 8 positions match TRBD2. The CDR3 loop spans 14 amino acids. Germline V gene sequence: CDR1 SGDLS, CDR2 YYNGEE. Losses at the gene ends were 5 bases for V and 6 bases for J; bases not matched to a gene: 7.

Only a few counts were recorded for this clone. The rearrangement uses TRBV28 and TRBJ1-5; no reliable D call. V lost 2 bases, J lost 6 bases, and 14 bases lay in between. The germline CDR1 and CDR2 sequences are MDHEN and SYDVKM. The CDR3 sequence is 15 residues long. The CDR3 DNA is TGTGCCAGCAGTTTAGTGGGATTTGCGCGTCAGCCCCAGCATTTT. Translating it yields CASSLVGFARQPQHF.

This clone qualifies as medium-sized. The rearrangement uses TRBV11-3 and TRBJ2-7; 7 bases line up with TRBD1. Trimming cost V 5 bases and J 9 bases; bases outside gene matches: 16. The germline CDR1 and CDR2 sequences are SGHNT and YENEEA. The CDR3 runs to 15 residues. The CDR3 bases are TGTGCCAGCAGCCAGGGCGGAGTAGGGACAGATCGGCAGTACTTC. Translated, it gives CASSQGGVGTDRQYF.

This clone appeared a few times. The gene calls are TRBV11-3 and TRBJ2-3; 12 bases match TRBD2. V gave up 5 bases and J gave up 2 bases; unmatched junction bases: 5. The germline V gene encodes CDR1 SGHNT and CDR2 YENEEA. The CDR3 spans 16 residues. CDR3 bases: TGTGCCAGCAGCCCGACTAGCGGGAGCCCCACAGATACGCAGTATTTT. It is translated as CASSPTSGSPTDTQYF.

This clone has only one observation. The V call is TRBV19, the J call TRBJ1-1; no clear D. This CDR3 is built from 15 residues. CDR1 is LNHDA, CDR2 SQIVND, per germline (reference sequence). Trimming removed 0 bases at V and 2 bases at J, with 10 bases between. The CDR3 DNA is TGTGCCAGTAGTATAGATTTTATAAGAAACACTGAAGCTTTCTTT. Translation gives CASSIDFIRNTEAFF.

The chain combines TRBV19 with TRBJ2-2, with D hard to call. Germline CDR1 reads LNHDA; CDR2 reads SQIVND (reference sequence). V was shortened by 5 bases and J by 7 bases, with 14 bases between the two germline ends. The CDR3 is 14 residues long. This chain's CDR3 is CASSLPDGDGELFF. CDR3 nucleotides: TGTGCCAGTAGTCTCCCGGACGGAGACGGGGAGCTGTTTTTT.

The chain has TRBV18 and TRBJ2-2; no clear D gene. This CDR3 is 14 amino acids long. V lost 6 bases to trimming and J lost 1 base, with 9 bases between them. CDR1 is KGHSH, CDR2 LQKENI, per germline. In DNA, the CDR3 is TGTGCCAGCTCCCCCCGACAGAACACCGGGGAGCTGTTTTTT. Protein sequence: CASSPRQNTGELFF.

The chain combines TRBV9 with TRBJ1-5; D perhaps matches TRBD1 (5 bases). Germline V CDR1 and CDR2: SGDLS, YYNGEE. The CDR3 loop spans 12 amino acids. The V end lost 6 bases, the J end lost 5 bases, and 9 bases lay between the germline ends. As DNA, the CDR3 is TGTGCCAGCACCGGGGGTTATCAGCCCCAGCATTTT. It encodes CASTGGYQPQHF.

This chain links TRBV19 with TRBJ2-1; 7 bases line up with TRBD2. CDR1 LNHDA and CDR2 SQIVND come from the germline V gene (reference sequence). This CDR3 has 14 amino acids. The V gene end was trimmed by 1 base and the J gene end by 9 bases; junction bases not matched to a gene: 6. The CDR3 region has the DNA TGTGCCAGTAGTATAGGCGCGGGGGTCCGTGAGCAGTTCTTC. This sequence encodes CASSIGAGVREQFF.

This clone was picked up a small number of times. The DNA for the CDR3 is TGTGCCAGCAGTCAGGCGGGATACAATGAGCAGTTCTTC. Its translation: CASSQAGYNEQFF. The rearrangement links TRBV28 to TRBJ2-1; D may be TRBD2 (6 bases). Germline loops: CDR1 MDHEN, CDR2 SYDVKM. Trimming took off 5 bases at V and 4 bases at J, with 9 bases between the two ends. This CDR3 is 13 amino acids long.

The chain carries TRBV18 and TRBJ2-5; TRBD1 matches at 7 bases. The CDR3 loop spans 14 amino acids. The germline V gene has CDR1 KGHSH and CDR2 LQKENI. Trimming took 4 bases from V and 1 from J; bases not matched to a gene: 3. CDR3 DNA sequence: TGTGCCAGCTCACAGGACAGGCGCCAAGAGACCCAGTACTTC. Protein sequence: CASSQDRRQETQYF.

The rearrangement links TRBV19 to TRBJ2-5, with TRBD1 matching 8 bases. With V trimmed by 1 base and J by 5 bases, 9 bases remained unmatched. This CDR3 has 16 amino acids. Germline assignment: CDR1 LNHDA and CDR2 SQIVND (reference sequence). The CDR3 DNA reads TGTGCCAGTAGTATAGCCCCAGGGGGCGCGGAGGAGACCCAGTACTTC. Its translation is CASSIAPGGAEETQYF.

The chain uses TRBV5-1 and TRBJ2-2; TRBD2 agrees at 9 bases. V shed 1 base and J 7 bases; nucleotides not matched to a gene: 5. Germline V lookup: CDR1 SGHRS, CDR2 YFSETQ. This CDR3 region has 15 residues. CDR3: CASSLFSGGNGELFF. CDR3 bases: TGCGCCAGCAGCTTGTTTAGCGGGGGAAACGGGGAGCTGTTTTTT.

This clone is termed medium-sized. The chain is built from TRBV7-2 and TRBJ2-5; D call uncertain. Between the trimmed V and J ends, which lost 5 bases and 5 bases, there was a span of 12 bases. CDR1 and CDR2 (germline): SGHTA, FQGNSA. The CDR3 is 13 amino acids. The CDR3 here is CASSPEIVETQYF. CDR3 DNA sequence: TGTGCCAGCAGCCCCGAGATTGTGGAGACCCAGTACTTC. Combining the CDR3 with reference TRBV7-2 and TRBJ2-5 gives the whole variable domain GAGVSQSPSNKVTEKGKDVELRCDPISGHTALYWYRQSLGQGLEFLIYFQGNSAPDKSGLPSDRFSAERTGGSVSTLTIQRTQQEDSAVYLCASSPEIVETQYFGPGTRLLVL.

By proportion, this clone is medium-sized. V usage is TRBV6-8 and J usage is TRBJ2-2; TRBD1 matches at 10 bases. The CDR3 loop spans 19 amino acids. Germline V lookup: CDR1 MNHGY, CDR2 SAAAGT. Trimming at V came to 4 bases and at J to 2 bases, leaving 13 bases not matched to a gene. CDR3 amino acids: CASSWGPVTGGRNTGELFF. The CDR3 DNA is TGTGCCAGCAGTTGGGGGCCCGTGACAGGGGGCCGAAACACCGGGGAGCTGTTTTTT.

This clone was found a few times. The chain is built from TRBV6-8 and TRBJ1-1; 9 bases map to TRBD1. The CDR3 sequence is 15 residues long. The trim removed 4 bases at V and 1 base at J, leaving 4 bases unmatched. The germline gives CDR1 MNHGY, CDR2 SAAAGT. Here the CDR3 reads CASSSRTGANTEAFF. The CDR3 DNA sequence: TGTGCCAGCAGTTCCCGGACAGGGGCGAACACTGAAGCTTTCTTT.

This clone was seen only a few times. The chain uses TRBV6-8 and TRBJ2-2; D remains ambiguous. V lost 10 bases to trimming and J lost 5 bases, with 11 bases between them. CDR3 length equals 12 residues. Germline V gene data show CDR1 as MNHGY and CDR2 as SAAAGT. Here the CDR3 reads CATLSLTGELFF. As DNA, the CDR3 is TGTGCCACCCTATCCCTTACCGGGGAGCTGTTTTTT.

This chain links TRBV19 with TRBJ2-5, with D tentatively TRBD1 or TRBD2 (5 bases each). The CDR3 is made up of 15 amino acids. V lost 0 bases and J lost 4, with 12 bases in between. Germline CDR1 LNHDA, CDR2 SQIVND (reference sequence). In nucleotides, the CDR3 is TGTGCCAGTAGTATAGATCTCGGGGCTCCAGAGACCCAGTACTTC. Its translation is CASSIDLGAPETQYF.

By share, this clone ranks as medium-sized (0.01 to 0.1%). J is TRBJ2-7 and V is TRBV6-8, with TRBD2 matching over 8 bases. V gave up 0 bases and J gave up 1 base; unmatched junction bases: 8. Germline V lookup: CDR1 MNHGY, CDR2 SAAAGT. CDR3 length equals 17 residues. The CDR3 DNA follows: TGTGCCAGCAGTTACTCGAGAAGCGGGAGTGGTTCCTACGAGCAGTACTTC. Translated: CASSYSRSGSGSYEQYF.

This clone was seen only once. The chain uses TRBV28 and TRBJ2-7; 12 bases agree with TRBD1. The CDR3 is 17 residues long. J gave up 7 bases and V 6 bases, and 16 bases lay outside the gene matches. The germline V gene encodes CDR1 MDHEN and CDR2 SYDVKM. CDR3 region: CASSPPNPGQGAGEQYF. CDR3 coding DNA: TGTGCCAGCAGCCCTCCCAATCCGGGACAGGGGGCCGGGGAGCAGTACTTC. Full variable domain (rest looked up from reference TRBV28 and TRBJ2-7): DVKVTQSSRYLVKRTGEKVFLECVQDMDHENMFWYRQDPGLGLRLIYFSYDVKMKEKGDIPEGYSVSREKKERFSLILESASTNQTSMYLCASSPPNPGQGAGEQYFGPGTRLTVT.